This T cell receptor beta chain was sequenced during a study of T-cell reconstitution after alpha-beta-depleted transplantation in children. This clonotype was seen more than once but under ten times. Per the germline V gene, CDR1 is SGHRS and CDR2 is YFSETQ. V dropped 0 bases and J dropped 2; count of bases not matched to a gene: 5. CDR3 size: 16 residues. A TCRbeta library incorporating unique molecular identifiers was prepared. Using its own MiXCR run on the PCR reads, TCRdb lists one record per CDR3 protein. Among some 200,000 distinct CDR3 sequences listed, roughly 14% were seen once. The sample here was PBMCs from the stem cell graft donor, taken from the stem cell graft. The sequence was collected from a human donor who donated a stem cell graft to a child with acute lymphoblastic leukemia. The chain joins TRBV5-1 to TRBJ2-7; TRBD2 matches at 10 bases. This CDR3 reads CASSLATSGEPYEQYF. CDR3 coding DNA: TGCGCCAGCAGCTTGGCAACTAGCGGGGAACCCTACGAGCAGTACTTC.